A single sample is the source of the 25 T cell receptor beta chains below, sequenced in a study of blood T cell repertoires in COVID-19. The method was immunoSEQ multiplex PCR; TCRdb's version includes in-frame clones alone and lacks a portion of them. The table records about 190,000 clones, 90% of them present only once. Sample: peripheral blood. These TCRs come from a middle-aged man with acute or convalescent COVID-19.

The sample holds a few counts of this clone. The chain is built from TRBV9 and TRBJ2-3; D gene unclear. V lost 1 base, J lost 2 bases, and 5 bases lay in between. The CDR3 extends over 13 amino acids. Per germline, CDR1 SGDLS and CDR2 YYNGEE. CDR3 in amino acids: CASSVRLTDTQYF. CDR3 DNA sequence: TGTGCCAGCAGCGTACGACTCACAGATACGCAGTATTTT.

The V gene is TRBV7-3, the J gene TRBJ2-5, with a weak D call TRBD2 (5 bases). Trimming removed 5 bases at V and 2 bases at J, with 12 bases between. Germline values: CDR1 SGHTA, CDR2 FQGTGA. The CDR3 contains 14 residues. The CDR3 nucleotides read TGTGCCAGCAGCCCGACGGGGTTTCAAGAGACCCAGTACTTC. Its protein product is CASSPTGFQETQYF.

The V gene is TRBV29-1, the J gene TRBJ2-7, with 8 bases fitting TRBD1. Losses at the gene ends were 7 bases for V and 5 bases for J; bases not matched to a gene: 7. Germline CDR1 reads SQVTM; CDR2 reads ANQGSEA. The CDR3 is made up of 12 amino acids. CDR3 bases: TGCAGCGCTGGACAGGGACTCGACGAGCAGTACTTC. Protein sequence: CSAGQGLDEQYF.

The V and J genes are TRBV5-1 and TRBJ2-5; TRBD2 matches at 7 bases. CDR1 SGHRS and CDR2 YFSETQ come from the germline V gene. The CDR3 has 13 amino acids. V shed 4 bases, J shed 5 bases, and the junction held 5 bases outside the gene matches. The CDR3 sequence is CASSPGRAETQYF. For the CDR3, the DNA is TGCGCCAGCAGCCCGGGGAGGGCTGAGACCCAGTACTTC.

Remarks on this clone: The sample contains more than one DNA sequence encoding this CDR3. The rearrangement joins TRBV7-9 to TRBJ2-7; 7 nucleotides line up with TRBD1. The V gene end was trimmed by 1 base and the J gene end by 2 bases; junction bases not matched to a gene: 2. The CDR3 totals 14 residues. Germline CDR1 is SEHNR and CDR2 is FQNEAQ (reference sequence). The CDR3 DNA is TGTGCCAGCAGCTTAGGGACAGGTACCTACGAGCAGTACTTC. As protein: CASSLGTGTYEQYF.

This clone appeared once. V gene TRBV7-2 combines with J gene TRBJ2-3; D may be TRBD2 (7 bases). V was pared by 2 bases and J by 1 base, with 13 bases between. The CDR3 runs to 16 residues. Germline CDR1 and CDR2: SGHTA and FQGNSA. The CDR3 DNA sequence: TGTGCCAGCAGCTTAAAAGGCGGGGGCGGCACAGATACGCAGTATTTT. This sequence encodes CASSLKGGGGTDTQYF.

This chain connects TRBV5-4 to TRBJ1-1; D is possibly TRBD1 (6 bases). The germline gives CDR1 SGHNT, CDR2 YYREEE (reference sequence). Trimming cost V 1 base and J 6 bases, with 10 bases left between them. This CDR3 contains 13 residues. The DNA of the CDR3 is TGTGCCAGCAGCTTGATGGGGGCCCCTGAAGCTTTCTTT. Translating gives CASSLMGAPEAFF.

The chain joins TRBV25-1 to TRBJ2-7; the match to TRBD1 covers 10 bases. CDR3 length: 14 amino acids. V gave up 6 bases and J gave up 7 bases; unmatched junction bases: 9. The germline V gene encodes CDR1 MGHDK and CDR2 SYGVNS. In nucleotides, the CDR3 is TGTGCCAGCAGCGCTTACGGACAGGGGGGGGAGCAGTACTTC. This codes for CASSAYGQGGEQYF.

V is TRBV29-1 and J is TRBJ2-6; D ambiguous. The CDR3 runs 16 residues. Germline V gene data show CDR1 as SQVTM and CDR2 as ANQGSEA. The ends were cut back, 4 bases at V and 4 bases at J, with 17 bases in the middle. Here the CDR3 DNA reads TGCAGCGTTGGCTCCTCCCGGTTATCGGGGGCCAACGTCCTGACTTTC. It encodes CSVGSSRLSGANVLTF. Based on the CDR3 plus reference TRBV29-1 and TRBJ2-6, the full variable domain is SAVISQKPSRDICQRGTSLTIQCQVDSQVTMMFWYRQQPGQSLTLIATANQGSEATYESGFVIDKFPISRPNLTFSTLTVSNMSPEDSSIYLCSVGSSRLSGANVLTFGAGSRLTVL.

Concerning this clone itself: Other DNA sequences within the sample encode an identical CDR3. Here the CDR3 reads CASSYGQGGTEAFF. DNA for the CDR3: TGTGCCAGCAGTTACGGACAGGGGGGCACTGAAGCTTTCTTT. The genes are TRBV6-5 and TRBJ1-1; 10 bases agree with TRBD1. Germline lookup yields CDR1 MNHEY and CDR2 SVGAGI. There are 14 residues in the CDR3. After removal of 2 bases from V and 4 bases from J, the junction contained 1 base not matched to a gene.

The chain couples TRBV6-6 to TRBJ1-1, with 7 bases lining up with TRBD1. This CDR3 is built from 14 residues. J gave up 5 bases and V 0 bases, and 3 bases lay outside the gene matches. CDR1 and CDR2 (germline): MNHNY, SVGAGI (reference sequence). The CDR3 sequence: CASSYSAGGTEAFF. The DNA of the CDR3 is TGTGCCAGCAGTTACTCGGCAGGGGGGACTGAAGCTTTCTTT.

The chain links TRBV5-1 to TRBJ2-2; TRBD2 is a possible D gene (5 bases). The germline V gene has CDR1 SGHRS and CDR2 YFSETQ. Trimming shortened V by 6 bases and J by 3 bases, and 12 bases separated the two germline ends. CDR3 size: 14 residues. In nucleotides, the CDR3 is TGCGCCAGCACCTGGCGGGCGGACACCGGGGAGCTGTTTTTT. Protein sequence: CASTWRADTGELFF.

The genes are TRBV19 and TRBJ1-6, with D unclear. The CDR3 length is 16 residues. Germline lookup yields CDR1 LNHDA and CDR2 SQIVND (reference sequence). V was trimmed by 1 base and J by 9 bases, leaving 16 bases between them. CDR3 in DNA: TGTGCCAGTAGTATAGTCGCCGACACCCTGGGTTCACCCCTCCACTTT. Translating gives CASSIVADTLGSPLHF.

This clone occurred many times. The chain carries TRBV6-1 and TRBJ1-5; maybe TRBD1 (5 bases). The length of the CDR3 is 15 residues. V was shortened by 0 bases and J by 6 bases, with 12 bases between the two germline ends. From germline, CDR1 is MNHNS and CDR2 SASEGT. The CDR3 DNA sequence: TGTGCCAGCAGTGAAGCGGGGCAGGGCTTTCAGCCCCAGCATTTT. Translating gives CASSEAGQGFQPQHF.

This chain uses TRBV5-6 with TRBJ2-5; 10 positions match TRBD1. Looked up from germline, CDR1 is SGHDT and CDR2 is YYEEEE. After removal of 3 bases from V and 5 bases from J, the junction contained 7 bases not matched to a gene. This CDR3 region has 15 residues. The CDR3 sequence: CASSSGQGVWETQYF. The CDR3 DNA reads as TGTGCCAGCAGCTCAGGACAGGGGGTCTGGGAGACCCAGTACTTC.

This rearrangement joins TRBV4-3 to TRBJ1-5, with D unresolved. This CDR3 comprises 15 residues. V lost 1 base, J lost 0 bases, and 7 bases lay in between. Germline CDR1 and CDR2: LGHNA and YSLEER. The CDR3 DNA follows: TGCGCCAGCAGCCAAGTGGTAGCTAGCAATCAGCCCCAGCATTTT. Amino acids: CASSQVVASNQPQHF.

The sample holds one count of this clone. The chain links TRBV4-3 to TRBJ1-6, with a weak D call TRBD1 (6 bases). V was cut by 1 base and J by 10 bases, with 14 bases left in between. From germline, CDR1 is LGHNA and CDR2 YSLEER. The CDR3 runs to 15 residues. The CDR3 protein is CASSQGQAPGSPLHF. In nucleotides, the CDR3 is TGCGCCAGCAGCCAAGGACAGGCCCCCGGATCACCCCTCCACTTT.

The CDR3 loop reads CASSTGQGDTEAFF. CDR3 coding DNA: TGTGCCAGCAGCACTGGACAGGGAGACACTGAAGCTTTCTTT. The V gene is TRBV7-3, the J gene TRBJ1-1; TRBD1 matches 8 bases. In germline, CDR1 is SGHTA, CDR2 FQGTGA. The junction had 5 bases not matched to a gene; V was cut back by 5 bases and J by 3 bases. The CDR3 extends over 14 amino acids.

The chain recombines TRBV19 with TRBJ1-1; D call uncertain. The CDR3 contains 15 residues. The V and J ends lost 2 bases and 6 bases respectively, with 16 bases between them. Germline V gene data show CDR1 as LNHDA and CDR2 as SQIVND (reference sequence). The CDR3 here is CASSISGVGVPEAFF. The CDR3 DNA follows: TGTGCCAGTAGTATAAGCGGTGTAGGAGTGCCTGAAGCTTTCTTT.

This sequence joins TRBV10-2 and TRBJ2-3; 10 positions agree with TRBD1. The CDR3 is made up of 14 amino acids. The germline V gene has CDR1 WSHSY and CDR2 SAAADI. The V gene end was trimmed by 5 bases and the J gene end by 3 bases; junction bases not matched to a gene: 2. The CDR3 here is CASSPDRGTDTQYF. The DNA of the CDR3 is TGCGCCAGCAGTCCGGACAGGGGGACAGATACGCAGTATTTT.

J is TRBJ2-1 and V is TRBV5-5; D is possibly TRBD2 (6 bases). This CDR3 is built from 14 residues. The germline V and J ends were trimmed by 4 bases and 5 bases, with 13 bases remaining between them. Germline loops: CDR1 SGHKS, CDR2 YYEKEE (reference sequence). CDR3 sequence reads: CASSKYGTHNEQFF. The CDR3 DNA follows: TGTGCCAGCAGCAAATACGGGACTCACAATGAGCAGTTCTTC.

J is TRBJ1-4 and V is TRBV29-1, with D possibly being TRBD1 (5 bases). Trimming shortened V by 3 bases and J by 7 bases, and 12 bases separated the two germline ends. Germline loops: CDR1 SQVTM, CDR2 ANQGSEA. This CDR3 comprises 13 residues. The CDR3, as DNA: TGCAGCGTTGAGTTTCAGGGAGGTGAAAAACTGTTTTTT. It yields the protein CSVEFQGGEKLFF. The variable domain in full, completed from reference TRBV29-1 and TRBJ1-4, reads SAVISQKPSRDICQRGTSLTIQCQVDSQVTMMFWYRQQPGQSLTLIATANQGSEATYESGFVIDKFPISRPNLTFSTLTVSNMSPEDSSIYLCSVEFQGGEKLFFGSGTQLSVL.

The chain couples TRBV6-5 to TRBJ1-6; the D is unclear. V lost 7 bases to trimming and J lost 10 bases, with 17 bases between them. Germline CDR1 reads MNHEY; CDR2 reads SVGAGI. The CDR3 covers 14 residues. The CDR3 nucleotides are TGTGCCAGCACCTTGGTAGGGAGCCCGTCACCCCTCCACTTT. Translated, it gives CASTLVGSPSPLHF.

The rearrangement uses TRBV4-1 and TRBJ2-7; TRBD2 matches 16 bases. The CDR3 extends over 16 amino acids. The germline V gene encodes CDR1 MGHRA and CDR2 YSYEKL. V gave up 4 bases and J gave up 2 bases; unmatched junction bases: 2. CDR3 sequence reads: CASSPGLAGGPYEQYF. CDR3 bases: TGCGCCAGCAGCCCGGGACTAGCGGGAGGGCCCTACGAGCAGTACTTC.

This rearrangement joins TRBV30 to TRBJ2-3; TRBD1 aligns across 7 bases. Germline V lookup: CDR1 GTSNPN, CDR2 SVGIG (reference sequence). J was trimmed by 2 bases and V by 2 bases; bases with no gene match: 10. CDR3 length: 16 amino acids. The CDR3 coding sequence is TGTGCCTGGAGTAAGCTGAGACAGGGCCTCACAGATACGCAGTATTTT. Translating it yields CAWSKLRQGLTDTQYF. Supplemented by reference TRBV30 and TRBJ2-3, the full variable domain reads SQTIHQWPATLVQPVGSPLSLECTVEGTSNPNLYWYRQAAGRGLQLLFYSVGIGQISSEVPQNLSASRPQDRQFILSSKKLLLSDSGFYLCAWSKLRQGLTDTQYFGPGTRLTVL.